This T cell receptor beta chain was recorded in a study of T cell responses to AZD1222 COVID-19 vaccine. To note about this clone: Its antigen is not known.

Study-wide results and limits: Clonal diversity was possibly underestimated, and the donors were mostly white British, with more females.

Here immunoSEQ multiplex PCR was the method, and the copy in TCRdb shows in-frame clones only, minus some. The sample records around 130,000 clones, 70% to 90% being singletons. The sequence was collected from an adult in good health. Sample: peripheral blood, taken on day 0 of AZD1222 vaccination.

The CDR3 is CASSFPSGGAGGEQFF. The CDR3 DNA reads TGTGCCAGCAGTTTCCCAAGCGGGGGGGCCGGTGGTGAGCAGTTCTTC. V is TRBV27 and J is TRBJ2-1; 10 bases map to TRBD2. V shed 3 bases, J shed 9 bases, and the junction held 11 bases outside the gene matches. The CDR3 runs to 16 residues. The V gene's germline CDR1 is MNHEY and CDR2 SMNVEV (reference sequence).